This T cell receptor beta chain was identified in a study of cytomegalovirus exposure and HLA in healthy donors. Sequenced by immunoSEQ multiplex PCR; TCRdb stores in-frame clones only, minus some. The data show 50,000 to 65,000 clones, approximately 89% seen once. Broader study findings: Cytomegalovirus status was reportedly diagnosed by the classifier with high specificity and sensitivity. Subsequent analysis showed first-cohort TCR clusters tending to co-occur in roughly 130 validation repertoires.

In the case of this clone: Antigen: not known.

Trimming left V 4 bases short and J 8 bases short, with 11 bases between. The CDR3 length is 12 residues. CDR1 is MDHEN and CDR2 is SYDVKM in the germline V gene. The genes are TRBV28 and TRBJ1-2, with D perhaps TRBD1 (6 bases). The specimen was PBMCs. The TCR comes from a woman between 18 and 29 years old in good health and CMV-seropositive. DNA for the CDR3: TGTGCCAGCAGTTCGGGGGGCGGCGGCTACACCTTC. This encodes CASSSGGGGYTF.